This paragraph covers one T cell receptor beta chain sequence. As yet, its antigen is unknown. The sample is drawn from a study of T-cell memory formation after mild COVID-19. TCRalpha and TCRbeta libraries used 5'RACE with constant-segment primers and UMIs. In TCRdb, the 5' RACE reads were re-called with MiXCR into one record per CDR3 protein. The table records 250,000 or so distinct CDR3 sequences, around 10% of them present only once. Study-wide results and limits: Memory cells collected pre-infection included some clones that later responded, suggesting cross-reactive memory joined.

This sequence was found in a man aged 18 to 30 who had mild COVID-19 (a few samples of this study predate the infection). Cell type and time point are not known. Sequenced sample: PBMCs or a T cell subset sorted from them (not recorded which).

The CDR3 region is CASSYPGQRRTDTQYF. CDR3 sequence (DNA): TGTGCCAGCAGTTACCCGGGACAGAGACGCACAGATACGCAGTATTTT. This rearrangement joins TRBV6-6 to TRBJ2-3; 7 bases match TRBD1. Losses at the gene ends were 2 bases for V and 1 base for J; bases not matched to a gene: 6. The CDR3 consists of 16 residues. Germline V lookup: CDR1 MNHNY, CDR2 SVGAGI (reference sequence).